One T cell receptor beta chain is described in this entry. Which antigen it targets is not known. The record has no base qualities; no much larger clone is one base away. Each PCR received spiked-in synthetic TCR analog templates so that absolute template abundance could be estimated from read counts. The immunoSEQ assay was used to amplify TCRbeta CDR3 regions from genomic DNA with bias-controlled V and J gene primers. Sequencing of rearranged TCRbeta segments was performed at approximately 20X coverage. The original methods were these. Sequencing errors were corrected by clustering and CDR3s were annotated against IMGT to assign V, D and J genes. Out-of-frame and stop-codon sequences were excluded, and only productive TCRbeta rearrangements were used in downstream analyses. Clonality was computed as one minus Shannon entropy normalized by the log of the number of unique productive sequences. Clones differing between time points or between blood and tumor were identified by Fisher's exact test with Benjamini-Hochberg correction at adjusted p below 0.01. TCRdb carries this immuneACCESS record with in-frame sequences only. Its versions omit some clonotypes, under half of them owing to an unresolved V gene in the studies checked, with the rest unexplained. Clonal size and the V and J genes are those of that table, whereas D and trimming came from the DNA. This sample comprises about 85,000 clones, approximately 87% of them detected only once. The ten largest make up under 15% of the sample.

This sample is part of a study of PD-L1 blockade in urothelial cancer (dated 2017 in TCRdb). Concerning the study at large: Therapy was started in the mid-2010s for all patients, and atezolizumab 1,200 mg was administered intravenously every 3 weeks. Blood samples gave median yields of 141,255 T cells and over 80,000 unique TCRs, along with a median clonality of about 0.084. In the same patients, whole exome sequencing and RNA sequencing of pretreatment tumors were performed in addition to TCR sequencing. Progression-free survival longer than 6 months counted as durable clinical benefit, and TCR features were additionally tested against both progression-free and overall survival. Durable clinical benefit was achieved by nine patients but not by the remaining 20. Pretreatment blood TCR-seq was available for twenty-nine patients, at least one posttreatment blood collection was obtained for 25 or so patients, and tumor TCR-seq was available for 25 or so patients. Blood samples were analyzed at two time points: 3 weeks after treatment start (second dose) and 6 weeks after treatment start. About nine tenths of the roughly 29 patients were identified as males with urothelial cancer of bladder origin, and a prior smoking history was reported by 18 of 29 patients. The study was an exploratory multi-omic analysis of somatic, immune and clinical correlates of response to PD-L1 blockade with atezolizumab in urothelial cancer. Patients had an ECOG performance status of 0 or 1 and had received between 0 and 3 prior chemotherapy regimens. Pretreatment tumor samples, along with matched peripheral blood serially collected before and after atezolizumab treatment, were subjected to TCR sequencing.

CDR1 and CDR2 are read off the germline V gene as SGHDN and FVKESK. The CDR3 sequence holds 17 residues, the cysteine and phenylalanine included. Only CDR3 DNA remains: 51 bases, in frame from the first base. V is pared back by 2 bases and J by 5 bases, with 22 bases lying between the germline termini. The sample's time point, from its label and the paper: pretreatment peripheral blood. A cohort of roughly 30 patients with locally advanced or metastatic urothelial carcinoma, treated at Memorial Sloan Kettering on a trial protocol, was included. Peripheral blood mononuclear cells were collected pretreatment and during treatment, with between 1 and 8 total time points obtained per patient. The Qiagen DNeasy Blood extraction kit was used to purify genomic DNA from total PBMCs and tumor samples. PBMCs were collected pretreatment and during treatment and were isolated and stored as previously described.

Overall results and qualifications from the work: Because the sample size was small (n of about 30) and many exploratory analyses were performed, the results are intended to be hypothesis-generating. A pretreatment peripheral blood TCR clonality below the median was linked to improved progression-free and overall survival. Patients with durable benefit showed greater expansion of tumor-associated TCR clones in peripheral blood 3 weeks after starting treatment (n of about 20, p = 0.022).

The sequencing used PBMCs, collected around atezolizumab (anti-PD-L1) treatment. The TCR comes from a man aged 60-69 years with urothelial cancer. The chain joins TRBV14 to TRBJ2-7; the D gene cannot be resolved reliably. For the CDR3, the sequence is CASSQRTLVAGSNEQYF. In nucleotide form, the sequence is TGTGCCAGCAGCCAACGAACCCTAGTGGCTGGGTCTAACGAGCAGTACTTC.